The 19 T cell receptor beta chains presented below share a single source sample, sequenced in a study of shared clonotypes between healthy human individuals. The data were produced by immunoSEQ multiplex PCR, yet TCRdb's version contains in-frame clones alone and is incomplete. The sample lists some 650,000 clones, more than 95% occurring once. The sample comprised naive CD4+ T cells sorted from blood. Subset in this sample: CD45RA+ positively selected. The source is a woman aged 25 to 45 in good health.

The chain carries TRBV30 and TRBJ2-6; D gene unclear. The germline V and J ends were trimmed by 5 bases and 0 bases, with 5 bases remaining between them. Germline CDR1 reads GTSNPN; CDR2 reads SVGIG (reference sequence). The CDR3 has 13 residues. CDR3 residues: CAWGVSGANVLTF. In DNA, the CDR3 is TGTGCCTGGGGGGTCTCTGGGGCCAACGTCCTGACTTTC.

The chain uses TRBV5-5 and TRBJ2-7; D unclear. Germline V gives CDR1 SGHKS, CDR2 YYEKEE (reference sequence). The CDR3 extends over 14 amino acids. V gave up 2 bases and J gave up 1 base, with 10 bases separating them. The CDR3 DNA sequence: TGTGCCAGCAGCTTCCGGACCGAGTCCTACGAGCAGTACTTC. This gives the protein CASSFRTESYEQYF.

V usage is TRBV4-1 and J usage is TRBJ1-5, with 8 positions matching TRBD1. The germline gives CDR1 MGHRA, CDR2 YSYEKL. This CDR3 spans 16 amino acids. V lost 1 base to trimming and J lost 2 bases; unmatched junction nucleotides: 4. CDR3 loop: CASSQVATGGNQPQHF. CDR3 DNA: TGCGCCAGCAGCCAAGTTGCGACAGGGGGCAATCAGCCCCAGCATTTT.

This clone came up once. This chain links TRBV29-1 with TRBJ1-4; 7 bases are a match to TRBD1. Germline V gives CDR1 SQVTM, CDR2 ANQGSEA. The trim removed 6 bases at V and 3 bases at J, leaving 4 bases unmatched. The CDR3 is 13 residues long. The CDR3 spells CSVRDSSNEKLFF. As DNA, the CDR3 is TGCAGCGTACGGGACAGCTCTAATGAAAAACTGTTTTTT.

In its sample, this clone was seen once. The V and J genes are TRBV4-1 and TRBJ2-5; D remains unclear. The DNA end is more similar to TRBJ2-7, so the J call may be wrong. The germline V gene encodes CDR1 MGHRA and CDR2 YSYEKL. The CDR3 sequence is 14 residues long. CDR3 sequence: CASSPLVGSYEQYF. The CDR3, as DNA: TGCGCCAGCAGCCCTCTCGTGGGATCCTACGAGCAGTACTTC.

This chain links TRBV27 with TRBJ1-5; TRBD1 aligns across 7 bases. Unmatched junction bases numbered 10, after V lost 8 bases and J lost 0 bases. Germline V gene lookup returns CDR1 MNHEY and CDR2 SMNVEV (reference sequence). This CDR3 spans 16 amino acids. CDR3 bases: TGTGCCAGCGGGTCAACAGGGGCCCGTAGCAATCAGCCCCAGCATTTT. It encodes CASGSTGARSNQPQHF.

The J gene is TRBJ2-7, the V gene TRBV4-1; 7 nucleotides align to TRBD1. The V segment lost 4 bases and the J segment 4 bases; nucleotides outside the gene matches: 16. This CDR3 region has 17 residues. CDR1 is MGHRA and CDR2 is YSYEKL in the germline V gene. The CDR3 region has the DNA TGCGCCAGCAGCCGATGGCCCGGACAGGTCGAGGAGTACGAGCAGTACTTC. Its translation is CASSRWPGQVEEYEQYF.

The chain carries TRBV18 and TRBJ2-7; TRBD1 is a possible D gene (8 bases). Trimming removed 3 bases from V and 11 bases from J, with 17 bases in between. The CDR3 has 13 amino acids. Germline-derived CDR1 and CDR2 are KGHSH and LQKENI. CDR3 in amino acids: CASSPQTGGEKYF. The CDR3 region has the DNA TGTGCCAGCTCACCCCAAACAGGGGGGGAAAAGTACTTC.

This clone appeared once. The V and J genes are TRBV7-8 and TRBJ2-1, with a tentative D call TRBD1 (6 bases). The CDR3 sequence is 16 residues long. Germline CDR1 is SGHVS and CDR2 is FQNEAQ. V was pared by 5 bases and J by 2 bases, with 16 bases between. The CDR3 sequence: CASSPSGTLAYNEQFF. The CDR3 bases are TGTGCCAGCAGCCCCTCCGGGACACTAGCCTACAATGAGCAGTTCTTC.

This CDR3 is CASRVAGSWSYEQYF. The DNA of the CDR3 is TGTGCCAGTAGGGTAGCGGGATCATGGTCCTACGAGCAGTACTTC. The rearrangement uses TRBV19 and TRBJ2-7; 8 nucleotides line up with TRBD2. This CDR3 spans 15 amino acids. The V gene end was trimmed by 6 bases and the J gene end by 1 base; junction bases not matched to a gene: 8. Germline V gene data show CDR1 as LNHDA and CDR2 as SQIVND (reference sequence).

In the case of this clone: The same CDR3 arises from other DNA sequences in this sample as well. The J gene is TRBJ1-4, the V gene TRBV28, with D hard to call. The CDR3 has 11 residues. Deletions cut 6 bases from V and 5 bases from J, with 4 bases between. The germline V gene encodes CDR1 MDHEN and CDR2 SYDVKM. The CDR3 region has the DNA TGTGCCAGCAGCAGCAATGAAAAACTGTTTTTT. Its protein product is CASSSNEKLFF.

The rearrangement uses TRBV7-2 and TRBJ1-2, with D possibly TRBD1 on 5 matching bases. CDR3 length: 14 amino acids. In germline, CDR1 is SGHTA, CDR2 FQGNSA. V gave up 2 bases and J gave up 6 bases, with 13 bases separating them. The DNA of the CDR3 is TGTGCCAGCAGCTTAAGCGGCAGGGACGATGGCTACACCTTC. This encodes CASSLSGRDDGYTF.

The rearrangement joins TRBV10-1 to TRBJ2-3; D is ambiguous. Trimming took off 3 bases at V and 2 bases at J, with 6 bases between the two ends. Germline assignment: CDR1 WNHNN and CDR2 SYGVQD (reference sequence). CDR3 size: 13 residues. Written as DNA, the CDR3 is TGCGCCAGCAGTGAATTCCACACAGATACGCAGTATTTT. Protein sequence: CASSEFHTDTQYF.

About this clone itself: The same CDR3 is also encoded by other DNA sequences in this sample. This sequence joins TRBV19 and TRBJ1-5; TRBD1 might be the D (6 bases). V lost 0 bases and J 7 bases, leaving 10 bases between the germline ends. The CDR3 extends over 14 amino acids. Germline loops: CDR1 LNHDA, CDR2 SQIVND (reference sequence). In DNA, the CDR3 is TGTGCCAGTAGTATAGAAGGGGGGAACCAGCCCCAGCATTTT. Protein sequence: CASSIEGGNQPQHF.

CDR3 bases: TGTGCCAGCTCACCCGGGACAGGAACGAATCAGCCCCAGCATTTT. The encoded protein is CASSPGTGTNQPQHF. The gene calls are TRBV18 and TRBJ1-5; 8 bases are shared with TRBD1. Germline V gene lookup returns CDR1 KGHSH and CDR2 LQKENI. V trimming: 3 bases; J trimming: 4 bases; junction bases outside the gene matches: 5. This CDR3 contains 15 residues.

The J gene is TRBJ2-1, the V gene TRBV27; D is ambiguous. With 4 bases removed from V and 6 bases from J, the gap between germline ends came to 10 bases. This CDR3 is built from 13 residues. Germline loops: CDR1 MNHEY, CDR2 SMNVEV (reference sequence). As DNA, the CDR3 is TGTGCCAGCAGTTATAGATTGTCCAATGAGCAGTTCTTC. Its protein is CASSYRLSNEQFF.

CDR3: CASSQSNRGNNEKLFF. The CDR3 nucleotides read TGTGCCAGCAGCCAATCGAACAGGGGAAATAATGAAAAACTGTTTTTT. This chain links TRBV7-9 with TRBJ1-4; 7 positions agree with TRBD1. The CDR3 length is 16 residues. Germline assignment: CDR1 SEHNR and CDR2 FQNEAQ (reference sequence). V shed 5 bases, J shed 4 bases, and the junction held 10 bases outside the gene matches.

The chain links TRBV7-9 to TRBJ1-2, with 9 positions matching TRBD1. This CDR3 is built from 14 residues. Germline V gene data show CDR1 as SEHNR and CDR2 as FQNEAQ (reference sequence). Unmatched junction bases numbered 8, after V lost 5 bases and J lost 7 bases. This chain's CDR3 is CASSPDRGRSGYTF. The CDR3 nucleotides read TGTGCCAGCAGCCCGGACAGGGGTCGGAGTGGCTACACCTTC.

This clone was recorded only once. The CDR3 coding sequence is TGTGCCAGCAGCCGTCAGGGGGGCTATGGCTACACCTTC. Its protein is CASSRQGGYGYTF. J is TRBJ1-2 and V is TRBV5-6; TRBD1 matches at 7 bases. This CDR3 is 13 amino acids long. J gave up 4 bases and V 4 bases, and 4 bases lay outside the gene matches. The V gene's germline CDR1 is SGHDT and CDR2 YYEEEE. Full variable domain (outside the CDR3, taken from reference TRBV5-6 and TRBJ1-2): DAGVTQSPTHLIKTRGQQVTLRCSPKSGHDTVSWYQQALGQGPQFIFQYYEEEERQRGNFPDRFSGHQFPNYSSELNVNALLLGDSALYLCASSRQGGYGYTFGSGTRLTVV.